The text below deals with one TCR beta chain. The antigen is unknown. This entry comes from a study of cytomegalovirus exposure and HLA in healthy donors. Study outcomes and limitations: High specificity and sensitivity for cytomegalovirus status were reported for the classifier. The authors enumerated 180 or so TCR beta chains as linked to cytomegalovirus. Later on, a genetic analysis was performed. It linked a missense variant in DCLRE1C with V- and J-gene trimming of TCR beta. A few CMV-associated chains proved CMV antigen-specific in vitro.

The germline CDR1 and CDR2 sequences are MNHNY and SVGAGI (reference sequence). The CDR3 extends over 15 amino acids. V was trimmed by 2 bases and J by 4 bases, leaving 14 bases between them. 13 Jbeta primers and 60 Vbeta primers were used for the PCR. Repertoires were generated with immunoSEQ multiplex PCR, while TCRdb's copy carries only in-frame clones and drops some. The repertoire has under 200,000 clones, 70% to 90% of them found once; the top ten carry 1.9%. The sequenced sample was PBMCs. The chain carries TRBV6-6 and TRBJ1-2; no reliable D call. The receptor was derived from a woman between 18 and 29 years old in good health and CMV-seronegative. The CDR3 here is CASSYAPQSSYGYTF. As DNA, the CDR3 is TGTGCCAGCAGTTACGCCCCGCAATCCAGCTATGGCTACACCTTC.